Given below is one T cell receptor beta chain in context. No antigen is known for it. One heparinised blood draw averaging approximately 100 mL was given by each donor. Over 95% purity was reached by all sorted populations. This specimen belongs to a study of beta chain features in type 1 diabetes. Expressed TCRB transcripts were sequenced after all isolated RNA was converted to cDNA. Sequencing was performed with immunoSEQ multiplex PCR; in TCRdb, only in-frame clones are kept and a portion is missing. The sample lists some 360,000 clones; 15% to 20% were seen once. Germline V gene data show CDR1 as SGHDN and CDR2 as FVKESK. V was pared by 1 base and J by 2 bases, with 5 bases between. The CDR3 is 13 residues long. Overall study findings and caveats: Type 1 diabetes patients had TCRB CDR3s that were shorter (moderately but significantly so) in all four CD4+ subsets. Sampled from patients, naive, central memory and Treg TCRB repertoires appeared more similar than those sampled from healthy donors.

This clonotype was sampled from a young woman in good health. Sequenced material: naive CD4+ T cells from blood. V and J are TRBV14 and TRBJ2-5, with D unresolved. CDR3 residues: CASSQVRQETQYF. In nucleotides, the CDR3 is TGTGCCAGCAGCCAAGTCAGACAAGAGACCCAGTACTTC.